The clone carrying this T cell receptor (beta chain) was seen a handful of times. The data are from a study of T cells in Graves' hyperthyroidism and ophthalmopathy. It was RNA transcripts that yielded the amplified TCR beta CDR3 regions. The study used the HTBI primer set for a first-round RT-PCR of the TCR CDR3. Using its own MiXCR run on the multiplex PCR reads, TCRdb lists one record per CDR3 protein. The profile covers about 500,000 distinct CDR3 sequences, with roughly a sixth appearing a single time and 25% to 30% taken by the ten largest. Germline V gene data show CDR1 as LNHDA and CDR2 as SQIVND (reference sequence). Trimming stripped 1 base from V and 4 bases from J, with 10 bases between. CDR3 length equals 14 residues.

The sequence was collected from a woman in her twenties or thirties with Graves' ophthalmopathy. The sequenced sample was blood. The chain is built from TRBV19 and TRBJ1-1; no definite D call. CDR3 loop: CASSIGVGSTEAFF. As DNA, the CDR3 is TGTGCCAGTAGTATAGGGGTGGGCAGCACTGAAGCTTTCTTT.